What follows are 23 T cell receptor beta chains derived from one specimen sequenced in a study of CD8 T cells in Susac syndrome. Random hexamers primed reverse transcription of roughly 0.45 to 1 ug RNA. TCRdb used MiXCR to reprocess the immunoSEQ multiplex PCR reads, holding one entry per CDR3 protein. The table shows about 120,000 distinct CDR3 sequences, with over 90% occurring only once. Source material: CD4+ T cells from PBMCs. Receptors were obtained from a human donor with Susac syndrome.

J is TRBJ2-1 and V is TRBV7-9; TRBD2 might be the D (6 bases). CDR1 SEHNR and CDR2 FQNEAQ come from the germline V gene (reference sequence). Trimming took 2 bases from V and 3 from J, leaving 17 bases between them. This CDR3 has 17 residues. The CDR3 coding sequence is TGTGCCAGCAGCTTACCCCTGAGGCTAGCGATCTACAATGAGCAGTTCTTC. Translated: CASSLPLRLAIYNEQFF. The full variable domain, with the rest looked up from reference TRBV7-9 and TRBJ2-1, is DTGVSQNPRHKITKRGQNVTFRCDPISEHNRLYWYRQTLGQGPEFLTYFQNEAQLEKSRLLSDRFSAERPKGSFSTLEIQRTEQGDSAMYLCASSLPLRLAIYNEQFFGPGTRLTVL.

The chain couples TRBV19 to TRBJ1-2; D ambiguous. CDR1 LNHDA and CDR2 SQIVND come from the germline V gene (reference sequence). Deletions cut 5 bases from V and 3 bases from J, with 10 bases between. This CDR3 comprises 13 residues. CDR3 sequence: CASSPSGDYGYTF. Here the CDR3 DNA reads TGTGCCAGTAGTCCCTCAGGAGACTATGGCTACACCTTC.

This chain uses TRBV3-1 with TRBJ2-2; D not certain. Trimming pared 0 bases from V and 5 bases from J, leaving 7 bases between. Germline loops: CDR1 LGHDT, CDR2 YNNKEL (reference sequence). This CDR3 has 14 residues. In nucleotides, the CDR3 is TGTGCCAGCAGCCAAGATTCGGCAACCGGGGAGCTGTTTTTT. The encoded protein is CASSQDSATGELFF.

The rearrangement uses TRBV30 and TRBJ1-1; D unclear. The V end lost 0 bases, the J end lost 5 bases, and 10 bases lay between the germline ends. The CDR3 is made up of 13 amino acids. The germline V gene has CDR1 GTSNPN and CDR2 SVGIG (reference sequence). The CDR3 DNA reads as TGTGCCTGGAGTGTAGACCGGAGAACTGAAGCTTTCTTT. It translates to CAWSVDRRTEAFF.

CDR3 sequence: CASRRAGAYNEQFF. The CDR3 nucleotides read TGTGCCAGCAGGCGCGCGGGAGCTTACAATGAGCAGTTCTTC. The chain couples TRBV25-1 to TRBJ2-1; TRBD2 matches at 7 bases. The CDR3 sequence is 14 residues long. Germline trimming cut 6 bases from V and 4 bases from J; bases unmatched to any gene: 6. Germline V gene lookup returns CDR1 MGHDK and CDR2 SYGVNS.

The chain links TRBV9 to TRBJ2-7; 8 positions match TRBD1. This CDR3 region has 16 residues. CDR1 and CDR2 (germline): SGDLS, YYNGEE. V lost 0 bases and J lost 5; bases outside the gene matches: 10. CDR3 sequence: CASSVAATGGNDEQYF. The CDR3 region has the DNA TGTGCCAGCAGCGTAGCTGCAACAGGGGGTAACGACGAGCAGTACTTC.

This rearrangement joins TRBV11-2 to TRBJ2-5; TRBD1 agrees at 8 bases. This CDR3 spans 15 amino acids. Per germline, CDR1 SGHAT and CDR2 FQNNGV. Germline trimming cut 2 bases from V and 4 bases from J; bases unmatched to any gene: 6. CDR3 region: CASSLLSTGVETQYF. CDR3 DNA: TGTGCCAGCAGCTTATTGTCGACAGGGGTAGAGACCCAGTACTTC.

The V call is TRBV18, the J call TRBJ1-5, with D possibly being TRBD1 (5 bases). Trimming left V 4 bases short and J 3 bases short, with 13 bases between. Germline-derived CDR1 and CDR2 are KGHSH and LQKENI. The CDR3 contains 15 residues. The CDR3 protein is CASSRRGADNQPQHF. The DNA of the CDR3 is TGTGCCAGCTCACGACGTGGGGCGGACAATCAGCCCCAGCATTTT.

The V call is TRBV12-3 or TRBV12-4, the J call TRBJ2-1; no definite D call. This CDR3 has 16 amino acids. Trimming took 7 bases from V and 2 from J, leaving 18 bases between them. The CDR3 sequence: CASTLVRGGAYNEQFF. CDR3 DNA sequence: TGTGCCAGCACCCTAGTCCGAGGCGGAGCCTACAATGAGCAGTTCTTC.

The J gene is TRBJ1-4, the V gene TRBV2; TRBD1 aligns across 7 bases. CDR3 length: 15 residues. V shed 4 bases, J shed 0 bases, and the junction held 2 bases outside the gene matches. Germline assignment: CDR1 SNHLY and CDR2 FYNNEI. The CDR3: CASSGQGATNEKLFF. In DNA, the CDR3 is TGTGCCAGCAGTGGGCAGGGGGCAACTAATGAAAAACTGTTTTTT.

This chain connects TRBV20-1 to TRBJ2-3, with D unresolved. V lost 4 bases, J lost 4 bases, and 9 bases lay in between. This CDR3 region has 12 residues. The germline gives CDR1 DFQATT, CDR2 SNEGSKA (reference sequence). This chain's CDR3 is CSAISSADTQYF. The DNA for the CDR3 is TGCAGTGCTATCTCTTCTGCAGATACGCAGTATTTT.

The chain employs TRBV5-6 and TRBJ2-1, with a tentative D call TRBD1 (6 bases). The V end lost 0 bases, the J end lost 4 bases, and 11 bases lay between the germline ends. Germline V lookup: CDR1 SGHDT, CDR2 YYEEEE. The CDR3 length is 15 residues. CDR3 amino acids: CASSLGGQPYNEQFF. The CDR3 DNA reads as TGTGCCAGCAGCTTGGGGGGACAACCTTACAATGAGCAGTTCTTC.

This sequence joins TRBV27 and TRBJ1-5; D not resolved. The CDR3 is made up of 12 amino acids. V lost 1 base to trimming and J lost 6 bases, with 4 bases between them. In germline, CDR1 is MNHEY, CDR2 SMNVEV (reference sequence). CDR3 residues: CASSLLGQPQHF. The CDR3 nucleotides are TGTGCCAGCAGTTTATTGGGTCAGCCCCAGCATTTT.

The rearrangement joins TRBV12-3 or TRBV12-4 to TRBJ2-5; the D gene is possibly TRBD2 (6 bases). The CDR3 is made up of 13 amino acids. V was shortened by 5 bases and J by 5 bases, with 12 bases between the two germline ends. CDR3: CASSHGGGETQYF. The CDR3 DNA reads TGTGCCAGCAGTCACGGGGGTGGGGAGACCCAGTACTTC.

V and J are TRBV5-4 and TRBJ1-5; D uncertain. The CDR3 covers 12 residues. V gave up 2 bases and J gave up 3 bases, with 3 bases separating them. Germline loops: CDR1 SGHNT, CDR2 YYREEE (reference sequence). CDR3 loop: CASSFNNQPQHF. The CDR3 nucleotides are TGTGCCAGCAGCTTTAACAATCAGCCCCAGCATTTT.

The chain uses TRBV27 and TRBJ2-7, with 11 bases that match TRBD1. This CDR3 is 14 amino acids long. V shed 5 bases, J shed 7 bases, and the junction held 7 bases outside the gene matches. Germline values: CDR1 MNHEY, CDR2 SMNVEV (reference sequence). The CDR3 here is CASSPGQGGREQYF. The CDR3 region has the DNA TGTGCCAGCAGTCCGGGACAGGGGGGGAGAGAGCAGTACTTC.

The V gene is TRBV20-1, the J gene TRBJ1-5; 7 bases agree with TRBD1. The CDR3 length is 14 residues. Germline V gives CDR1 DFQATT, CDR2 SNEGSKA (reference sequence). V gave up 1 base and J gave up 4 bases; unmatched junction bases: 4. CDR3 sequence (DNA): TGCAGTGCTAGAGCCCTACAGGGGAATCAGCCCCAGCATTTT. Translated: CSARALQGNQPQHF.

V gene TRBV29-1 combines with J gene TRBJ2-7; 11 nucleotides agree with TRBD1. V was pared by 7 bases and J by 1 base, with 21 bases of the junction left unmatched. CDR1 and CDR2 from the germline V gene are SQVTM and ANQGSEA. The CDR3 has 19 amino acids. The CDR3 sequence: CSARGSSWFGTGGSYEQYF. CDR3 coding DNA: TGCAGCGCCCGGGGGTCCTCCTGGTTCGGGACAGGGGGATCCTACGAGCAGTACTTC.

The chain is built from TRBV30 and TRBJ2-1, with D tentatively TRBD2 (6 bases). The germline V gene has CDR1 GTSNPN and CDR2 SVGIG (reference sequence). The CDR3 runs 13 residues. Between the trimmed V and J ends, which lost 4 bases and 5 bases, there was a span of 12 bases. CDR3 protein: CAWTRDLDNEQFF. The CDR3 DNA reads as TGTGCCTGGACGCGGGATCTGGACAATGAGCAGTTCTTC.

This sequence joins TRBV20-1 and TRBJ2-1; D perhaps matches TRBD2 (5 bases). The CDR3 length is 14 residues. Germline CDR1 DFQATT, CDR2 SNEGSKA (reference sequence). The V gene lost 0 bases and the J gene lost 2 bases, with 8 bases spanning the gap. CDR3 sequence (DNA): TGCAGTGCTAGAGATCAGAGGGCCTACAATGAGCAGTTCTTC. Protein product: CSARDQRAYNEQFF.

This sequence joins TRBV18 and TRBJ2-4; D is uncertain. V lost 2 bases, J lost 0 bases, and 5 bases lay in between. The germline V gene encodes CDR1 KGHSH and CDR2 LQKENI. This CDR3 is built from 14 residues. The CDR3 region is CASSPGLAKNIQYF. The CDR3 DNA is TGTGCCAGCTCACCAGGGCTAGCCAAAAACATTCAGTACTTC. Looking up the rest from reference TRBV18 and TRBJ2-4 gives the full variable domain: NAGVMQNPRHLVRRRGQEARLRCSPMKGHSHVYWYRQLPEEGLKFMVYLQKENIIDESGMPKERFSAEFPKEGPSILRIQQVVRGDSAAYFCASSPGLAKNIQYFGAGTRLSVL.

Here the CDR3 reads CASSFGGGGNTEAFF. The CDR3 DNA follows: TGTGCCAGCAGCTTCGGAGGAGGGGGTAACACTGAAGCTTTCTTT. The V call is TRBV11-1, the J call TRBJ1-1, with D possibly TRBD1 on 6 matching bases. The CDR3 runs to 15 residues. V dropped 3 bases and J dropped 2 bases, with 13 bases sitting between them. Germline V lookup: CDR1 SGHAT, CDR2 FQDESV (reference sequence).

The chain carries TRBV6-2 or TRBV6-3 and TRBJ2-5; 7 bases agree with TRBD2. V was clipped by 6 bases and J by 5 bases; unmatched bases: 3. In germline, CDR1 is MNHEY, CDR2 SVGEGT. The CDR3 is 12 amino acids. The CDR3 sequence is CASRREGETQYF. CDR3 DNA: TGTGCCAGCAGAAGGGAGGGGGAGACCCAGTACTTC.